This TCR beta chain came from a study of T cell repertoires in cytomegalovirus infection. Study-wide background: Peptides in the study included HLA-C-restricted and HLA-B-restricted CMV epitopes. Public TCR beta signatures were indicative of both CMV infection and a matching HLA type.

As to this clonotype: Its target is not known.

Germline V gives CDR1 MGHRA, CDR2 YSYEKL. Trimming left V 1 base short and J 9 bases short, with 16 bases between. The CDR3 totals 15 residues. MiXCR, applied by TCRdb to the reads, yields one record per CDR3 protein. The table lists about 310,000 distinct CDR3 sequences, roughly 25% of them singletons. Overall study results and limits: Cumulative frequency (of public TCR beta family members) identified carriers of CMV plus the relevant HLA. The ex vivo response was dominated by HLA-C-restricted CMV-specific TCR beta clonotypes.

The V and J genes are TRBV4-1 and TRBJ2-1, with TRBD2 as a possible D gene (6 bases). The clonotype was recovered from a human donor in good health (CMV status not recorded). Some clones in this sample may be carry-over from other donors' samples. Sequences were derived from cultured PBMCs, sampled from culture after CMV antigen stimulation. The chain's CDR3 is CASSQVEAGMFEQFF. Written as DNA, the CDR3 is TGCGCCAGCAGCCAAGTCGAGGCGGGAATGTTTGAGCAGTTCTTC.